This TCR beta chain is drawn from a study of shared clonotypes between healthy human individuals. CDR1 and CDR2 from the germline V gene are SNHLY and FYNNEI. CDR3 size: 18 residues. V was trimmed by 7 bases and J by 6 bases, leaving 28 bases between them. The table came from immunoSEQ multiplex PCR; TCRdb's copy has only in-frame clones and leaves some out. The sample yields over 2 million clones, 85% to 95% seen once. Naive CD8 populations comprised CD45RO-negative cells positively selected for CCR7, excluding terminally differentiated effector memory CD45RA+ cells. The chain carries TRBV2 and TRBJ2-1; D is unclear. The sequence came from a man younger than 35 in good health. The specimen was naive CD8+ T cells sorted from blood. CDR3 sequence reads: CASIGLEWNSPIGNEQFF. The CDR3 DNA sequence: TGTGCCAGCATCGGCCTGGAATGGAATTCCCCAATCGGCAATGAGCAGTTCTTC.